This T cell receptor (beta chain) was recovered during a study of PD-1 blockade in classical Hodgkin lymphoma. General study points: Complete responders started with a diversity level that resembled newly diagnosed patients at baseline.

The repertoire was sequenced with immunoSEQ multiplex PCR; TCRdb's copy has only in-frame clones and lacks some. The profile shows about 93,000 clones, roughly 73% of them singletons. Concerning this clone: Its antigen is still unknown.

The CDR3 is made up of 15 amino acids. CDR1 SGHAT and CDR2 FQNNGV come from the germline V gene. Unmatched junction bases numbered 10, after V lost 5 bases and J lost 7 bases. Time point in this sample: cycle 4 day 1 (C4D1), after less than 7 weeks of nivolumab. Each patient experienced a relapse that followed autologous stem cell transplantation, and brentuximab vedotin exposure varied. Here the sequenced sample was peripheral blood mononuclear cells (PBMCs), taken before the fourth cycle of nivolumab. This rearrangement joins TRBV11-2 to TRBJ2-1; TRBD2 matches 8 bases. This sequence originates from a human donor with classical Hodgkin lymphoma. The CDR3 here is CASSIKRLAPNEQFF. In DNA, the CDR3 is TGTGCCAGCAGCATAAAACGACTAGCGCCGAATGAGCAGTTCTTC.